This paragraph reports one T cell receptor (beta chain). These data come from a study of neoadjuvant anti-PD-1 for oral cavity cancer. Trimming took 0 bases from V and 6 from J, leaving 11 bases between them. Per germline, CDR1 SGHVS and CDR2 FNYEAQ. CDR3 length: 15 amino acids. Time point of the sample: after neoadjuvant nivolumab, at surgical resection. The repertoire was sequenced with immunoSEQ multiplex PCR; TCRdb's copy has only in-frame clones and lacks some. The repertoire includes some 10,000 clones, roughly 57% of them detected once, and 3.5% to 4.5% sits in the top ten. The sequence was obtained from a person between 35 and 79 years old with oral cavity squamous cell carcinoma. The specimen comprised PBMCs, sampled after nivolumab (anti-PD-1) treatment. The gene calls are TRBV7-6 and TRBJ2-2; D gene unclear. CDR3 in DNA: TGTGCCAGCAGCTTAGCGGCCAACGGAGCCGGGGAGCTGTTTTTT. It specifies CASSLAANGAGELFF.